The rows below give T cell receptor beta chains drawn from one sample of a study of T-cell reconstitution after alpha-beta-depleted transplantation in children. From the PCR reads, TCRdb called clonotypes with MiXCR, one entry per CDR3 protein. The sample holds about 610,000 distinct CDR3 sequences; 27% are singletons and the top ten take about 35%. The sequences come from PBMCs, collected before TCRalphabeta/CD19-depleted stem cell transplant. These receptors were taken from a boy in the first two years of life with Wiskott-Aldrich syndrome, due to receive a stem cell transplant. Each CDR3 is given with its conserved first and last residue. D genes are given only for firm matches. Rows may omit the clone size; those that give it use once, few, many or a size class.

clone_size j_call d_call v_call cdr3_nt cdr3_aa
. TRBJ1-2 TRBD1 TRBV2 TGTGCCAGCAGTGAAGCGCCAGGGGGCCCTGGCTACACCTTC CASSEAPGGPGYTF
few TRBJ1-6 TRBD1 TRBV28 TGTGCCAGCAGTTCCGGACAGGGAGGGATCTATAATTCACCCCTCCACTTT CASSSGQGGIYNSPLHF
few TRBJ2-7 . TRBV5-1 TGCGCCAGCAGCCCGGGGACGCAGGAGGACGAGCAGTACTTC CASSPGTQEDEQYF
few TRBJ2-7 . TRBV10-3 TGTGCCATCAGTGATGGACGCGAGCAGTACTTC CAISDGREQYF
. TRBJ1-1 . TRBV7-8 TGTGCCAGCAGCCCCCAGGGGCGTTACGACACTGAAGCTTTCTTT CASSPQGRYDTEAFF
few TRBJ1-2 . TRBV6-1 TGTGCCAGCAGTCCAGGGGCGGGCGGAGGGTATGGCTACACCTTC CASSPGAGGGYGYTF
. TRBJ2-1 TRBD2 TRBV5-6 TGTGCCAGCAGCTTCGCCCTAGCGGGAGTCTCGTATGAGCAGTTCTTC CASSFALAGVSYEQFF
few TRBJ2-1 . TRBV5-6 TGTGCCAGCAGCTTTAAACTAGCAAACTACAATGAGCAGTTCTTC CASSFKLANYNEQFF
few TRBJ2-7 . TRBV25-1 TGTGCCAGCAGTGATTCGGCCCTCGAGCAGTACTTC CASSDSALEQYF
. TRBJ2-1 . TRBV12-3/TRBV12-4 TGTGCCAGCGGACCACAAGTGGCCGCTTACAATGAGCAGTTCTTC CASGPQVAAYNEQFF
. TRBJ2-5 TRBD1 TRBV15 TGTGCCACCAGCAGGACAGGGGAAGAGACCCAGTACTTC CATSRTGEETQYF
. TRBJ1-1 TRBD1 TRBV5-1 TGCGCCAGCAGCCGAGGGGGCCCCCAATCAACTGAAGCTTTCTTT CASSRGGPQSTEAFF
. TRBJ2-5 . TRBV24-1 TGTGCCACCAGTGATCCCACTAGCCCCCAAGAGACCCAGTACTTC CATSDPTSPQETQYF
few TRBJ1-2 . TRBV10-3 TGTGCCATCAGTGAAAAAAGGGTTGCGCCGACTGATTATGGCTACACCTTC CAISEKRVAPTDYGYTF
. TRBJ2-1 TRBD1 TRBV27 TGTGCCAGCAGCTCACCGGGACAGGGGTATGAAAATGAGCAGTTCTTC CASSSPGQGYENEQFF
few TRBJ2-5 . TRBV5-1 TGCGCCAGCAGCTCCGGCGGGGTCCAAGAGACCCAGTACTTC CASSSGGVQETQYF
. TRBJ2-7 . TRBV11-1 TGTGCCAGCCGAGGGGGGGACAAAAACTACGAGCAGTACTTC CASRGGDKNYEQYF
. TRBJ2-2 TRBD2 TRBV20-1 TGCAGTGCTAGGACGACTAGCGGGAACACCGGGGAGCTGTTTTTT CSARTTSGNTGELFF
. TRBJ2-7 TRBD1 TRBV4-2 TGTGCCAGCAGCCCCGGGGACAGACGCTCCTACGAGCAGTACTTC CASSPGDRRSYEQYF
. TRBJ2-7 TRBD2 TRBV5-1 TGCGCCAGCAGCCTAGGGACTAGCGGGACCTTTTTCTCCTACGAGCAGTACTTC CASSLGTSGTFFSYEQYF